Shown below are 17 T cell receptor beta chains from a single sample sequenced in a study of T cells in Graves' hyperthyroidism and ophthalmopathy. TCR beta CDR3 regions were amplified from RNA transcripts. An initial round of RT-PCR targeting the TCR CDR3 relied on the HTBI primer set. TCRdb passed the multiplex PCR reads through MiXCR, listing each CDR3 protein once. The top ten hold approximately 54% of the sample, which has approximately 490,000 distinct CDR3 sequences, less than 25% seen once. Sequences were obtained from blood. The receptors come from a woman aged 70-85 years with Graves' ophthalmopathy.

On this clonotype itself: This may stem from a read error, because a much larger clone lies one nucleotide away. The chain combines TRBV3-1 with TRBJ2-3; D not resolved. The germline CDR1 and CDR2 sequences are LGHDT and YNNKEL (reference sequence). This CDR3 contains 12 residues. This CDR3 is CANSQVADTQYF. The CDR3 nucleotides read TGTGCCAACAGCCAAGTTGCAGATACGCAGTATTTT.

The chain is built from TRBV5-1 and TRBJ2-3, with TRBD2 as a possible D gene (7 bases). Germline assignment: CDR1 SGHRS and CDR2 YFSETQ. CDR3 length: 16 residues. Trimming took off 2 bases at V and 4 bases at J, with 17 bases between the two ends. CDR3 DNA sequence: TGCGCCAGCAGCTTCCCTCGAGGGGGGGTAGCAGATACGCAGTATTTT. It encodes CASSFPRGGVADTQYF.

In its sample, this clonotype was seen a few times. The CDR3 spells CASSPPGNIQYF. CDR3 nucleotide sequence: TGTGCCAGCAGCCCCCCCGGAAACATTCAGTACTTC. The gene calls are TRBV28 and TRBJ2-4; the D is unclear. Per the germline V gene, CDR1 is MDHEN and CDR2 is SYDVKM. Between the trimmed V and J ends, which lost 6 bases and 6 bases, there was a span of 9 bases. The length of the CDR3 is 12 residues.

This clonotype was counted only a few times. J is TRBJ2-3 and V is TRBV7-2; possible D gene TRBD2, 7 bases. This CDR3 has 16 residues. Germline V gene lookup returns CDR1 SGHTA and CDR2 FQGNSA. V shed 5 bases and J shed 4 bases, with 19 bases lying between them. Written as DNA, the CDR3 is TGTGCCAGCAGCCTCTCTAGCGGAGGGGGGGCAGATACGCAGTATTTT. It specifies CASSLSSGGGADTQYF.

The V and J genes are TRBV30 and TRBJ2-5; the D is unclear. CDR3 size: 12 residues. V lost 0 bases to trimming and J lost 2 bases, with 4 bases between them. Germline-derived CDR1 and CDR2 are GTSNPN and SVGIG (reference sequence). Here the CDR3 reads CAWSVVQETQYF. CDR3 bases: TGTGCCTGGAGTGTGGTACAAGAGACCCAGTACTTC. Drawing the rest from reference TRBV30 and TRBJ2-5, the complete variable domain is SQTIHQWPATLVQPVGSPLSLECTVEGTSNPNLYWYRQAAGRGLQLLFYSVGIGQISSEVPQNLSASRPQDRQFILSSKKLLLSDSGFYLCAWSVVQETQYFGPGTRLLVL.

This clonotype was found many times. The J gene is TRBJ2-7, the V gene TRBV7-2, with 7 bases identical to TRBD2. This CDR3 contains 15 residues. After removal of 6 bases from V and 2 bases from J, the junction contained 10 bases not matched to a gene. CDR1 is SGHTA, CDR2 FQGNSA, per germline. CDR3 sequence: CASSQEGGLAYEQYF. DNA of the CDR3: TGTGCCAGCAGTCAAGAGGGAGGGCTTGCCTACGAGCAGTACTTC.

V is TRBV20-1 and J is TRBJ2-3; 8 nucleotides match TRBD2. CDR1 and CDR2 (germline): DFQATT, SNEGSKA (reference sequence). The CDR3 is 13 amino acids. V shed 8 bases, J shed 0 bases, and the junction held 4 bases outside the gene matches. The CDR3 reads CSSRGGSTDTQYF. The CDR3 DNA reads TGCAGTTCCCGGGGGGGAAGCACAGATACGCAGTATTTT.

This chain connects TRBV7-2 to TRBJ2-3; D remains unclear. V lost 7 bases and J lost 1, with 9 bases in between. This CDR3 is built from 13 residues. In germline, CDR1 is SGHTA, CDR2 FQGNSA. CDR3 loop: CASKMAGTDTQYF. The CDR3 region has the DNA TGTGCCAGCAAGATGGCCGGCACAGATACGCAGTATTTT.

This clonotype occurred a few times. V is TRBV6-1 and J is TRBJ2-2; perhaps TRBD2 as D (6 bases). Between the trimmed V and J ends, which lost 10 bases and 3 bases, there was a span of 21 bases. Germline CDR1 MNHNS, CDR2 SASEGT. The CDR3 contains 16 residues. The CDR3 nucleotides read TGTGCCACCAACGGGCCGGCAGGCGGGGACACCGGGGAGCTGTTTTTT. This gives the protein CATNGPAGGDTGELFF.

There are a few counts of this clonotype. The rearrangement links TRBV5-1 to TRBJ2-7; 8 bases match TRBD2. Germline values: CDR1 SGHRS, CDR2 YFSETQ. Trimming cost V 0 bases and J 7 bases; bases outside gene matches: 12. The CDR3 runs 16 residues. CDR3 coding DNA: TGCGCCAGCAGCTTGGATACTAGCGGAGGCTCGCGAGAGCAGTACTTC. Translating gives CASSLDTSGGSREQYF.

This chain uses TRBV7-9 with TRBJ2-1; D is uncertain. The CDR3 spans 16 residues. Trimming took 5 bases from V and 5 from J, leaving 19 bases between them. CDR1 is SEHNR, CDR2 FQNEAQ, per germline (reference sequence). CDR3 in amino acids: CASSPGWSQRDNEQFF. CDR3 bases: TGTGCCAGCAGCCCCGGATGGAGCCAACGAGACAATGAGCAGTTCTTC.

This clonotype came up many times. This chain connects TRBV5-1 to TRBJ1-1; 8 bases align to TRBD1. Germline-derived CDR1 and CDR2 are SGHRS and YFSETQ. J lost 11 bases, V lost 1 base, and 19 bases had no gene match. The CDR3 spans 17 residues. This CDR3 is CASSLTGVVAGQDEAFF. The CDR3 region has the DNA TGCGCCAGCAGCTTGACGGGTGTCGTCGCGGGACAGGATGAGGCTTTCTTT.

This clonotype has a handful of counts. The chain uses TRBV15 and TRBJ1-5; D gene ambiguous. The germline V gene has CDR1 LNHNV and CDR2 YYDKDF (reference sequence). This CDR3 comprises 15 residues. The V end lost 5 bases, the J end lost 0 bases, and 11 bases lay between the germline ends. Here the CDR3 DNA reads TGTGCCACCAGCGGCGGCTCTCATAGCAATCAGCCCCAGCATTTT. Protein sequence: CATSGGSHSNQPQHF.

In regard to this clonotype: The junction departs from the called germline gene at one end, perhaps through a read error. The gene calls are TRBV27 and TRBJ2-1; the match to TRBD2 covers 13 bases. This CDR3 is built from 17 residues. Germline V lookup: CDR1 MNHEY, CDR2 SMNVEV (reference sequence). CDR3 amino acids: CASSKITGTSGDNEQFF. The CDR3 DNA follows: TGCGCCAGCAGTAAAATAACCGGGACTAGCGGGGACAATGAGCAGTTCTTC.

This clonotype was seen at least ten times. The rearrangement uses TRBV6-1 and TRBJ2-3, with TRBD2 matching over 8 bases. This CDR3 is built from 16 residues. Per germline, CDR1 MNHNS and CDR2 SASEGT. V lost 5 bases and J lost 3; bases outside the gene matches: 10. CDR3 DNA: TGTGCCAGCAGTTATACGGGGACTAGTTGGACAGATACGCAGTATTTT. Encoded protein: CASSYTGTSWTDTQYF.

The genes are TRBV3-1 and TRBJ2-1; D is ambiguous. Trimming removed 4 bases from V and 12 bases from J, with 16 bases in between. The V gene's germline CDR1 is LGHDT and CDR2 YNNKEL (reference sequence). The length of the CDR3 is 13 residues. CDR3: CASSPSERPRQFF. The CDR3 DNA reads TGTGCCAGCAGCCCAAGCGAGAGGCCAAGGCAGTTCTTC.

This clonotype was found many times. The chain combines TRBV4-3 with TRBJ2-1; TRBD1 matches at 8 bases. CDR3 size: 14 residues. Germline V gene lookup returns CDR1 LGHNA and CDR2 YSLEER. J was trimmed by 6 bases and V by 4 bases; bases with no gene match: 5. The CDR3 DNA reads TGCGCCAGCAGCCTACAGGGGGATCGCAATGAGCAGTTCTTC. Translation: CASSLQGDRNEQFF.